The source of this T cell receptor (beta chain) is a study of beta chain features in type 1 diabetes. General observations from the study: Patients showed naive, central memory and Treg TCRB repertoires that appeared more similar than those of healthy donors. In these data, an HLA type influence on TCRB rearrangement remained unresolved.

This clone was recorded many times. Its specificity is unknown. What was sequenced were expressed TCRB transcripts, since all of the isolated RNA had been reverse transcribed. Profiling relied on immunoSEQ multiplex PCR, and the TCRdb table lists in-frame clones only, not all of them. The table records around 320,000 clones, approximately 14% of them present only once. Germline V CDR1 and CDR2: SGHKS, YYEKEE (reference sequence). This CDR3 has 16 amino acids. V gave up 0 bases and J gave up 6 bases; unmatched junction bases: 4. Every sorted population was more than 98% pure. The chain couples TRBV5-5 to TRBJ1-5, with 12 bases that match TRBD1. The material sequenced was central memory CD4+ T cells from blood. This TCR came from a man between 25 and 39 years old in good health. The chain's CDR3 is CASSLVAGQGAQPQHF. CDR3 nucleotides: TGTGCCAGCAGCTTGGTTGCGGGACAGGGGGCTCAGCCCCAGCATTTT.